A single T cell receptor (beta chain) is shown here with its context. Its antigen remains unknown. TCRdb keeps only in-frame clones here, not all; method: immunoSEQ multiplex PCR. The sample yields tens of thousands of clones, over 80% seen once. These data belong to a study of identifying expanded T cells in peripheral blood. Findings and caveats of the study: Clone count variance between approximately two-week samples rose with total template count. Roughly 1.2 clones differed between technical replicates, versus around 15 and 19 over time.

Collection occurred without any documented infections or immune events in donors. The CDR3 is 16 residues long. Losses at the gene ends were 6 bases for V and 1 base for J; bases not matched to a gene: 11. Per the germline V gene, CDR1 is SQVTM and CDR2 is ANQGSEA. The sequenced sample consisted of blood. The TCR was taken from a person aged 18 to 75 in good health. The chain has TRBV29-1 and TRBJ2-1; 8 nucleotides align to TRBD2. CDR3 sequence reads: CSVTGLEWVSYNEQFF. DNA for the CDR3: TGCAGCGTCACGGGACTAGAGTGGGTTTCCTACAATGAGCAGTTCTTC.